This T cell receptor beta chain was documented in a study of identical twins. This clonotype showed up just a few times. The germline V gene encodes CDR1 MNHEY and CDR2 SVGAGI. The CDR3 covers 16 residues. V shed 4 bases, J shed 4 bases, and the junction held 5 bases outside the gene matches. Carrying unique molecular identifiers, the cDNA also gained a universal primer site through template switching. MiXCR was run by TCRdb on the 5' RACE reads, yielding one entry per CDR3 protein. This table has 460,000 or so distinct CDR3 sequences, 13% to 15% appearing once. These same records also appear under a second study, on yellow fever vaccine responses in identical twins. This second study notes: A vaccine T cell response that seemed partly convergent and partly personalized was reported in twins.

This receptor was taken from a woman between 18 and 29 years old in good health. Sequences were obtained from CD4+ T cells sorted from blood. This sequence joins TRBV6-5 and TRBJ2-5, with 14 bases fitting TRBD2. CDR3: CASSWTSGGRGETQYF. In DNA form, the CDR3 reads TGTGCCAGCAGTTGGACTAGCGGGGGGCGCGGAGAGACCCAGTACTTC.